These 17 T cell receptor beta chains were all obtained from the same sample, sequenced in a study of blood T cells in healthy people across ages. For the second PCR, which ran for 7 to 11 cycles, a sample-barcoded 5' primer and a J-beta primer mix were used. TCRdb redid the calling of the 5' RACE reads with MiXCR, one entry per CDR3 protein. The sample includes some 710,000 distinct CDR3 sequences, about 47% of them seen just once. The sequenced sample consisted of blood. The receptors originated from a man older than 75 in good health.

V and J are TRBV7-2 and TRBJ2-1, with TRBD2 matching over 13 bases. Germline CDR1 reads SGHTA; CDR2 reads FQGNSA. The CDR3 has 19 residues. J gave up 7 bases and V 3 bases, and 15 bases lay outside the gene matches. Written as DNA, the CDR3 is TGTGCCAGCAGCTTTAGTACTAGCGGGAGGGCCGAGGTCTGGAATGAGCAGTTCTTC. As protein: CASSFSTSGRAEVWNEQFF.

This clonotype has just a few counts. The chain uses TRBV7-9 and TRBJ1-1; D call uncertain. Germline CDR1 is SEHNR and CDR2 is FQNEAQ (reference sequence). This CDR3 region has 12 residues. With 0 bases removed from V and 6 bases from J, the gap between germline ends came to 5 bases. CDR3 residues: CASSLAFSEAFF. The CDR3, as DNA: TGTGCCAGCAGCTTAGCGTTCTCTGAAGCTTTCTTT.

To note about this clonotype: This clone may be a read error of a much larger clone one base away. This chain uses TRBV12-3 or TRBV12-4 with TRBJ2-3; D ambiguous. CDR3 length: 14 residues. The CDR3 region is CASRLAIYGDTQYF. CDR3 nucleotides: TGTGCCAGCAGGTTAGCCATATATGGAGATACGCAGTATTTT.

Only a few counts were recorded for this clonotype. The chain has TRBV24-1 and TRBJ2-3, with D uncertain. Trimming left V 5 bases short and J 5 bases short, with 16 bases between. Germline V gene data show CDR1 as KGHDR and CDR2 as SFDVKD. The CDR3 sequence is 15 residues long. CDR3 DNA sequence: TGTGCCACCAGTGGCCCAGGCACCTTTTTAGATACGCAGTATTTT. Translation: CATSGPGTFLDTQYF.

In this sample, this clonotype turned up a few times. The chain employs TRBV2 and TRBJ2-6, with D maybe TRBD2 (5 bases). CDR1 is SNHLY and CDR2 is FYNNEI in the germline V gene. This CDR3 region has 18 residues. Trimming left V 6 bases short and J 1 base short, with 19 bases between. The CDR3 DNA sequence: TGTGCCAGCAGGCCAGCTAGCAGCCTCCCTTCTGGGGCCAACGTCCTGACTTTC. Protein: CASRPASSLPSGANVLTF.

For the CDR3, the DNA is TGCAGTGCTAGAAGGGCCAGCGGGAGCGATGAGCAGTTCTTC. This gives the protein CSARRASGSDEQFF. This chain connects TRBV20-1 to TRBJ2-1, with 8 bases matching TRBD2. There are 14 residues in the CDR3. Germline CDR1 and CDR2: DFQATT and SNEGSKA (reference sequence). V dropped 2 bases and J dropped 8; count of bases not matched to a gene: 8.

Comment on this clonotype: Possible read error: a much larger clone is one base away. The V call is TRBV29-1, the J call TRBJ2-5; D assignment may be TRBD1 or TRBD2 (6 bases each). Germline loops: CDR1 SQVTM, CDR2 ANQGSEA. Trimming left V 7 bases short and J 11 bases short, with 20 bases between. The CDR3 runs to 12 residues. The chain's CDR3 is CSGEEGGSEQYF. Written as DNA, the CDR3 is TGCAGCGGAGAAGAAGGGGGGAGTGAGCAGTACTTC.

The table lists this clonotype with a few counts. This chain connects TRBV12-3 or TRBV12-4 to TRBJ2-7; D unclear. V dropped 2 bases and J dropped 7 bases, with 9 bases sitting between them. The CDR3 has 12 amino acids. The CDR3 DNA follows: TGTGCCAGCAGTTTATCGGAAAAGGAGCAGTACTTC. It is translated as CASSLSEKEQYF.

This clonotype was seen ten or more times. The chain couples TRBV5-1 to TRBJ1-2, with unresolved D. CDR1 is SGHRS, CDR2 YFSETQ, per germline. The CDR3 loop spans 12 amino acids. The V end was cut by 0 bases, the J end by 2 bases, with 2 bases between. The CDR3, as DNA: TGCGCCAGCAGCTTGGGGAACTATGGCTACACCTTC. This sequence encodes CASSLGNYGYTF.

A note on this clonotype: At one boundary the junction diverges from the germline segment, which might be a read error. The chain is built from TRBV11-3 and TRBJ2-1, with 10 bases fitting TRBD2. CDR1 is SGHNT, CDR2 YENEEA, per germline. The CDR3 is made up of 19 amino acids. The CDR3 coding sequence is TGTGCCAGCAGCTTACAGCGTTGGAAGCGGGAGGGCCCCTACAATAAGCAGTTCTTC. This translates into CASSLQRWKREGPYNKQFF.

Only a few counts were recorded for this clonotype. The rearrangement uses TRBV5-6 and TRBJ2-7; TRBD1 aligns across 7 bases. The trim removed 5 bases at V and 3 bases at J, leaving 5 bases unmatched. Germline CDR1 and CDR2: SGHDT and YYEEEE. The CDR3 covers 13 residues. The DNA of the CDR3 is TGTGCCAGCAGGGACGGGACAGACTACGAGCAGTACTTC. Protein product: CASRDGTDYEQYF. Complete variable domain (other parts from reference TRBV5-6 and TRBJ2-7): DAGVTQSPTHLIKTRGQQVTLRCSPKSGHDTVSWYQQALGQGPQFIFQYYEEEERQRGNFPDRFSGHQFPNYSSELNVNALLLGDSALYLCASRDGTDYEQYFGPGTRLTVT.

The table lists this clonotype with a count of one. The chain employs TRBV5-1 and TRBJ2-1; 11 bases are shared with TRBD1. Germline V gene lookup returns CDR1 SGHRS and CDR2 YFSETQ. Unmatched junction bases numbered 14, after V lost 3 bases and J lost 6 bases. This CDR3 contains 18 residues. CDR3 in amino acids: CASSSIVGQGARVNEQFF. CDR3 nucleotides: TGCGCCAGCAGCTCAATCGTAGGACAGGGGGCGCGAGTCAATGAGCAGTTCTTC.

In the case of this clonotype: Germline and junction disagree at one end, which may indicate a read error. V usage is TRBV18 and J usage is TRBJ2-7, with 7 bases fitting TRBD1. The last part of the DNA fits TRBJ2-5 better; the J call may be wrong. The CDR3 totals 15 residues. CDR1 and CDR2 (germline): KGHSH, LQKENI. The CDR3 DNA follows: TGTGTCAGCTCACCCAACAGGGGCGCAGGAGAGACCCAGTACTTC. It specifies CVSSPNRGAGETQYF.

The chain has TRBV12-3 or TRBV12-4 and TRBJ2-1; TRBD1 or TRBD2 may be the D gene (6 bases each). The CDR3 length is 13 residues. The ends were cut back, 9 bases at V and 10 bases at J, with 19 bases in the middle. DNA for the CDR3: TGTGCCAGTCACGGGGGCAGTCACTACGAGCAGTTCTTC. Translation gives CASHGGSHYEQFF.

This clonotype was detected only once. The chain couples TRBV29-1 to TRBJ2-5; 7 bases match TRBD2. Trimming took 2 bases from V and 11 from J; bases not matched to a gene: 11. Germline CDR1 reads SQVTM; CDR2 reads ANQGSEA. CDR3 length equals 13 residues. This chain's CDR3 is CSVELGRGDEQYF. In DNA, the CDR3 is TGCAGCGTTGAATTGGGGAGGGGCGATGAGCAGTACTTC.

The V and J genes are TRBV14 and TRBJ2-1; tentative D call: TRBD2 (6 bases). The CDR3 totals 13 residues. Trimming shortened V by 0 bases and J by 15 bases, and 15 bases separated the two germline ends. Germline V CDR1 and CDR2: SGHDN, FVKESK. DNA of the CDR3: TGTGCCAGCAGCCAAGAAGTCGGGGGAGGTGGGTTCTTC. It codes for CASSQEVGGGGFF.

Of note for this clonotype: It may be a read error: a sequence one base away is much more abundant. The CDR3 region is CASSPKTSRSFEQFF. The CDR3 nucleotides read TGTGCCAGCAGCCCCAAGACTAGCAGGTCGTTTGAGCAGTTCTTC. V is TRBV7-9 and J is TRBJ2-1, with 7 bases aligning to TRBD2. V lost 5 bases, J lost 9 bases, and 13 bases stayed unmatched. The CDR3 length is 15 residues. CDR1 is SEHNR, CDR2 FQNEAQ, per germline (reference sequence).